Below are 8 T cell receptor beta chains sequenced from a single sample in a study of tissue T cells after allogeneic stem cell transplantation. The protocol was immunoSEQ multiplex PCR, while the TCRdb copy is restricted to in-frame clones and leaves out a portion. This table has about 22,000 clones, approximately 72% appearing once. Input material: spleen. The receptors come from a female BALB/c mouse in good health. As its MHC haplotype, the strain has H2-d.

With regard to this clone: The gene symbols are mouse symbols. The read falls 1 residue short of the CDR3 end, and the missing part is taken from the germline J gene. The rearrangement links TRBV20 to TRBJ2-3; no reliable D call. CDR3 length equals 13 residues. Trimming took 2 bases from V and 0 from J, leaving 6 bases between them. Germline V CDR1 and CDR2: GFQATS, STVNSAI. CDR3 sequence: CGARRSSAETLYF. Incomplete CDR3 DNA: TGTGGTGCTAGGAGATCTAGTGCAGAAACGCTGTAT.

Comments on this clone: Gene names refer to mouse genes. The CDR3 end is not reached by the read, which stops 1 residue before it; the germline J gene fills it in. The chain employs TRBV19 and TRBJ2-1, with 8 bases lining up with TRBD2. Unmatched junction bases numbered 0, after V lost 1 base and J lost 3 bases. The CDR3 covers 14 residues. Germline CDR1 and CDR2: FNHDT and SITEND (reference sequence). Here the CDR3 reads CASSIWGGYAEQFF. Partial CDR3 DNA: TGTGCCAGCAGTATATGGGGGGGCTATGCTGAGCAGTTC.

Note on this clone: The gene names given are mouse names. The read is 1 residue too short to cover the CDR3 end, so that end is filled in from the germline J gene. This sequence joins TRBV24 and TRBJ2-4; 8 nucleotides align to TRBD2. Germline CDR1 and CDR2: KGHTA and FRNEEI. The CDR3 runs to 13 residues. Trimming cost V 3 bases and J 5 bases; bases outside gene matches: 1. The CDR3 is CASSLWGVNTLYF. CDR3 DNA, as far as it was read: TGTGCCAGCAGTCTCTGGGGGGTAAACACCTTGTAC.

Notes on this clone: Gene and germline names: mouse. CDR3 DNA (partial): TGTGCCAGCAGTGGGGGACAGTCAAACTCCGACTACACC. Its protein product is CASSGGQSNSDYT. In full, the CDR3 is CASSGGQSNSDYTF. V usage is TRBV13-1 and J usage is TRBJ1-2; 7 bases are a match to TRBD1. The sequenced fragment ends 1 residue before the CDR3 boundary, so the rest is inferred from the germline J gene. CDR1 NSHNY and CDR2 SYGAGN come from the germline V gene. Unmatched junction bases numbered 2, after V lost 3 bases and J lost 0 bases. The CDR3 loop spans 14 amino acids.

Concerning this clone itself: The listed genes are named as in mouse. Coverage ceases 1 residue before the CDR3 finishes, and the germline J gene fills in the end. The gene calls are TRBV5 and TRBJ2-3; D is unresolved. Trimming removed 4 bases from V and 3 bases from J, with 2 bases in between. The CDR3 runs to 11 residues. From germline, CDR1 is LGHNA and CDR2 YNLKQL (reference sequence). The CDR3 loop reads CASSRAETLYF. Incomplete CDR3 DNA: TGTGCCAGCAGCCGAGCAGAAACGCTGTAT.

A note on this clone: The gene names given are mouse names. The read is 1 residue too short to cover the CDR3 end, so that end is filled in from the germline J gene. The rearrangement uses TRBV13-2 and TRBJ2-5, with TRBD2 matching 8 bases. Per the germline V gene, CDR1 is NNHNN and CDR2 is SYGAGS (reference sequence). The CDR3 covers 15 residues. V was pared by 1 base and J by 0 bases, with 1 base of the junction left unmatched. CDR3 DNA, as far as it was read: TGTGCCAGCGGTGATCTGGGGGGTAACCAAGACACCCAGTAC. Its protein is CASGDLGGNQDTQY. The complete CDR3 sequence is CASGDLGGNQDTQYF.

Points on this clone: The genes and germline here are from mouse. The CDR3 bases that were read are TGTGCTAGCAGTAGAGATCTGGGGGGAGCAAACACCGGGCAGCTCTAC. This sequence encodes CASSRDLGGANTGQLY. The CDR3 as a whole reads CASSRDLGGANTGQLYF. This chain uses TRBV17 with TRBJ2-2; TRBD2 matches at 8 bases. The read gets to within 1 residue of the CDR3 end, and the germline J gene fills in the rest. CDR3 size: 17 residues. Germline CDR1 MNHDT, CDR2 YYDKIL. V was clipped by 0 bases and J by 0 bases; unmatched bases: 3.

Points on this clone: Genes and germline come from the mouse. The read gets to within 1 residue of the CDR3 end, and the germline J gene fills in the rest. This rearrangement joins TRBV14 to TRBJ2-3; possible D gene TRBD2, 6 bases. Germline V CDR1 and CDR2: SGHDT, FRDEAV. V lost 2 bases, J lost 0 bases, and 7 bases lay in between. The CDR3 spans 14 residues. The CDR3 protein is CASSLGTSAETLYF. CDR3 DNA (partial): TGTGCCAGCAGTTTGGGGACTAGTGCAGAAACGCTGTAT.